This T cell receptor beta chain was found in a study of blood T cells in healthy people across ages. V lost 5 bases and J 4 bases, leaving 9 bases between the germline ends. Germline-derived CDR1 and CDR2 are DFQATT and SNEGSKA (reference sequence). This CDR3 is built from 11 residues. As concerns this clonotype: As yet, its antigen is unknown.

Next came a second PCR, run for about 7 to 12 cycles, which used a sample-barcoded 5' primer along with a J-beta primer mix. TCRdb re-called the 5' RACE reads with MiXCR, one entry per CDR3 protein. The table shows nearly 1 million distinct CDR3 sequences, with about 53% occurring only once. Whole-study results and caveats: While age rose, TCR beta diversity per million T cells dropped in a roughly linear way.

The sequence was obtained from a woman aged 60-75 years in good health. The chain employs TRBV20-1 and TRBJ2-7; D is uncertain. The sequenced material came from blood. CDR3 protein: CSAPGRYEQYF. The CDR3 region has the DNA TGCAGTGCTCCCGGGCGTTACGAGCAGTACTTC.